These 20 T cell receptor beta chains were sequenced from one sample in a study of blood T cell repertoires in COVID-19. Sequenced by immunoSEQ multiplex PCR; TCRdb stores in-frame clones only, minus some. Of approximately 400,000 clones listed, roughly 90% are singletons. Material for sequencing was peripheral blood. Receptor source: a man aged 35 to 55 with acute or convalescent COVID-19.

DNA of the CDR3: TGTGCCATCAGTGAGTGGTCTACCCTAATCGGCTACACCTTC. Translating gives CAISEWSTLIGYTF. The J gene is TRBJ1-2, the V gene TRBV10-3; D not resolved. Germline CDR1 and CDR2: ENHRY and SYGVKD. Between the trimmed V and J ends, which lost 1 base and 8 bases, there was a span of 14 bases. CDR3 length equals 14 residues.

The V and J genes are TRBV6-5 and TRBJ1-5; 8 bases agree with TRBD1. J gave up 2 bases and V 4 bases, and 1 base lay outside the gene matches. Germline V gene lookup returns CDR1 MNHEY and CDR2 SVGAGI. CDR3 length: 14 residues. CDR3 amino acids: CASSLTGGNQPQHF. DNA for the CDR3: TGTGCCAGCAGTTTGACAGGGGGCAATCAGCCCCAGCATTTT.

The genes are TRBV6-5 and TRBJ1-1; D is ambiguous. The CDR3 has 13 residues. Germline V gene sequence: CDR1 MNHEY, CDR2 SVGAGI. The V and J ends lost 5 bases and 5 bases respectively, with 12 bases between them. The CDR3 nucleotides read TGTGCCAGCAGTCGCCCTGCGGGGACTGAAGCTTTCTTT. Protein: CASSRPAGTEAFF.

The V gene is TRBV19, the J gene TRBJ2-5, with a tentative D call TRBD2 (7 bases). The CDR3 sequence is 12 residues long. Per the germline V gene, CDR1 is LNHDA and CDR2 is SQIVND (reference sequence). V gave up 6 bases and J gave up 5 bases, with 10 bases separating them. The CDR3 is CASSEGGETQYF. The DNA for the CDR3 is TGTGCCAGTAGCGAGGGGGGGGAGACCCAGTACTTC.

The chain joins TRBV6-2 or TRBV6-3 to TRBJ2-1, with D maybe TRBD2 (6 bases). With 0 bases removed from V and 9 bases from J, the gap between germline ends came to 12 bases. The CDR3 totals 14 residues. The V gene's germline CDR1 is MNHEY and CDR2 SVGEGT. This chain's CDR3 is CASSYSGGGSEQFF. The CDR3 DNA reads as TGTGCCAGCAGTTACTCGGGGGGAGGTAGTGAGCAGTTCTTC.

There are a few counts of this clone. This chain uses TRBV11-2 with TRBJ2-1; 13 bases match TRBD2. V shed 7 bases, J shed 7 bases, and the junction held 16 bases outside the gene matches. Germline CDR1 reads SGHAT; CDR2 reads FQNNGV. CDR3 length: 18 residues. DNA of the CDR3: TGTGCCAGCAATGGGTCGCCACTAGCGGGAGGGCCTGTTAATGAGCAGTTCTTC. Translation: CASNGSPLAGGPVNEQFF. The complete variable domain, with remaining parts taken from reference TRBV11-2 and TRBJ2-1, reads EAGVAQSPRYKIIEKRQSVAFWCNPISGHATLYWYQQILGQGPKLLIQFQNNGVVDDSQLPKDRFSAERLKGVDSTLKIQPAKLEDSAVYLCASNGSPLAGGPVNEQFFGPGTRLTVL.

The table lists this clone with a count of one. V and J are TRBV30 and TRBJ1-1; 8 bases are a match to TRBD1. CDR3 length: 14 residues. Looked up from germline, CDR1 is GTSNPN and CDR2 is SVGIG (reference sequence). Losses at the gene ends were 2 bases for V and 0 bases for J; bases not matched to a gene: 2. The CDR3 loop reads CAWSRGQVNTEAFF. The CDR3 nucleotides are TGTGCCTGGAGTAGGGGACAGGTGAACACTGAAGCTTTCTTT.

V usage is TRBV27 and J usage is TRBJ1-5, with D possibly TRBD1 on 5 matching bases. Germline values: CDR1 MNHEY, CDR2 SMNVEV (reference sequence). Trimming pared 5 bases from V and 3 bases from J, leaving 11 bases between. The length of the CDR3 is 14 residues. CDR3 DNA: TGTGCCAGCAGTGTCGACAGCGTCAATCAGCCCCAGCATTTT. The encoded protein is CASSVDSVNQPQHF.

The sample holds one count of this clone. CDR3 nucleotides: TGTGCCAGCGGATCCTCCCTAGACAGCTACTACGAGCAGTACTTC. This translates into CASGSSLDSYYEQYF. V is TRBV2 and J is TRBJ2-7; a possible D gene is TRBD1 (5 bases). CDR3 size: 15 residues. Germline V gene lookup returns CDR1 SNHLY and CDR2 FYNNEI. Trimming cost V 8 bases and J 3 bases, with 20 bases left between them.

V gene TRBV21-1 combines with J gene TRBJ2-2; TRBD1 was called by the table and not checked on the DNA. TRBV21-1 has pseudogene status. This CDR3 spans 15 amino acids. This CDR3 is CASSIGTTNTGELFF. Written as DNA, the CDR3 is TGTGCCAGCAGCATTGGGACAACGAACACCGGGGAGCTGTTTTTT.

The chain combines TRBV4-1 with TRBJ2-1; no definite D call. This CDR3 spans 16 amino acids. Germline V gene data show CDR1 as MGHRA and CDR2 as YSYEKL. The V and J ends lost 0 bases and 4 bases respectively, with 13 bases between them. The CDR3 nucleotides are TGCGCCAGCAGCCAAGATAAAACCGGGTTGTACAATGAGCAGTTCTTC. This translates into CASSQDKTGLYNEQFF.

The chain links TRBV12-3 or TRBV12-4 to TRBJ1-2; D is unresolved. The CDR3 extends over 13 amino acids. Deletions cut 4 bases from V and 3 bases from J, with 9 bases between. For the CDR3, the DNA is TGTGCCAGCAGTTCCGCAAACTACTATGGCTACACCTTC. Its protein product is CASSSANYYGYTF.

This chain uses TRBV18 with TRBJ2-6; 10 positions agree with TRBD2. The germline V gene encodes CDR1 KGHSH and CDR2 LQKENI. V was pared by 2 bases and J by 0 bases, with 7 bases of the junction left unmatched. The CDR3 is 19 residues long. The CDR3 DNA reads TGTGCCAGCTCACCAGTATTACCTAGCGGGGGCTCTGGGGCCAACGTCCTGACTTTC. Its translation is CASSPVLPSGGSGANVLTF.

CDR3 coding DNA: TGTGCCAGCAGTTACTCGTTTGGGAGGGGCAATTCACCCCTCCACTTT. It codes for CASSYSFGRGNSPLHF. The chain has TRBV6-5 and TRBJ1-6, with D possibly TRBD1 on 5 matching bases. With 0 bases removed from V and 7 bases from J, the gap between germline ends came to 13 bases. The CDR3 runs to 16 residues. CDR1 MNHEY and CDR2 SVGAGI come from the germline V gene.

V and J are TRBV10-3 and TRBJ2-2; unclear D gene. The germline V gene has CDR1 ENHRY and CDR2 SYGVKD. V lost 7 bases, J lost 6 bases, and 6 bases lay in between. CDR3 size: 11 residues. The CDR3 DNA follows: TGTGCCATCACTTCGGCCGGGGAGCTGTTTTTT. Protein sequence: CAITSAGELFF.

V gene TRBV7-2 combines with J gene TRBJ2-1, with 9 bases identical to TRBD2. Germline CDR1 is SGHTA and CDR2 is FQGNSA. There are 15 residues in the CDR3. Trimming removed 3 bases from V and 7 bases from J; junction bases left unmatched: 7. CDR3 in DNA: TGTGCCAGCAGCTTGATTAGCGGGAGTGTAAATGAGCAGTTCTTC. Amino acids: CASSLISGSVNEQFF. The complete variable domain, with remaining parts taken from reference TRBV7-2 and TRBJ2-1, reads GAGVSQSPSNKVTEKGKDVELRCDPISGHTALYWYRQSLGQGLEFLIYFQGNSAPDKSGLPSDRFSAERTGGSVSTLTIQRTQQEDSAVYLCASSLISGSVNEQFFGPGTRLTVL.

The CDR3 bases are TGTGCCGCTCGACTAGCGGAGAGCTCCTACAATGAGCAGTTCTTC. This sequence encodes CAARLAESSYNEQFF. The chain has TRBV6-5 and TRBJ2-1; 9 nucleotides agree with TRBD2. The V gene end was trimmed by 11 bases and the J gene end by 0 bases; junction bases not matched to a gene: 8. CDR1 is MNHEY, CDR2 SVGAGI, per germline. The CDR3 runs to 15 residues.

This clone was detected once. This sequence joins TRBV30 and TRBJ2-2; 7 bases fit TRBD1. The V gene's germline CDR1 is GTSNPN and CDR2 SVGIG (reference sequence). The V gene end was trimmed by 0 bases and the J gene end by 7 bases; junction bases not matched to a gene: 2. The CDR3 consists of 13 residues. Written as DNA, the CDR3 is TGTGCCTGGAGTGTAGGGGGCAACGGGGAGCTGTTTTTT. It codes for CAWSVGGNGELFF.

The chain couples TRBV2 to TRBJ2-7, with 8 bases fitting TRBD1. Looked up from germline, CDR1 is SNHLY and CDR2 is FYNNEI. Trimming cost V 7 bases and J 2 bases; bases outside gene matches: 7. The CDR3 totals 14 residues. The CDR3 spells CASKGQEGPYEQYF. For the CDR3, the DNA is TGTGCCAGCAAGGGACAGGAGGGACCCTACGAGCAGTACTTC.

V gene TRBV5-1 combines with J gene TRBJ2-5, with 11 nucleotides matching TRBD2. The germline V gene encodes CDR1 SGHRS and CDR2 YFSETQ. Unmatched junction bases numbered 4, after V lost 2 bases and J lost 1 base. This CDR3 is 16 amino acids long. Here the CDR3 reads CASSFGTSGSQETQYF. CDR3 DNA: TGCGCCAGCAGCTTCGGGACTAGCGGCTCCCAAGAGACCCAGTACTTC.